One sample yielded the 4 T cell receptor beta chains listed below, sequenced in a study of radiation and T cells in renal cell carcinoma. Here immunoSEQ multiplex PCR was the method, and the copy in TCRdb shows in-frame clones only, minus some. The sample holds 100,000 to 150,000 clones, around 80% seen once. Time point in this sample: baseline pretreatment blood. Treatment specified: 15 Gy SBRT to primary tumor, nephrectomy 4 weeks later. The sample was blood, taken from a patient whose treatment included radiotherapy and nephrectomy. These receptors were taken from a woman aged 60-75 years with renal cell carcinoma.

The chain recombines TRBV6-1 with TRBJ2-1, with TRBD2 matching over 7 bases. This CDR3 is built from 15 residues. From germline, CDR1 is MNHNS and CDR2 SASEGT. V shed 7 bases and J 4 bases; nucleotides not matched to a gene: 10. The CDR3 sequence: CASTEGRRGYNEQFF. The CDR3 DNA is TGTGCCAGCACCGAAGGCAGGCGGGGGTACAATGAGCAGTTCTTC.

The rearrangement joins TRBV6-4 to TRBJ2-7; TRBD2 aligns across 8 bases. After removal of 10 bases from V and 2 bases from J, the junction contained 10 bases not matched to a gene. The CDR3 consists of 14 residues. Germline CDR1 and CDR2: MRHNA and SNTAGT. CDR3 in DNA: TGTGCCACTCGTACCGGGGGGGTTACCTACGAGCAGTACTTC. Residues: CATRTGGVTYEQYF.

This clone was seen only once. The CDR3 reads CASSLGGRGYTF. In nucleotides, the CDR3 is TGTGCCAGCAGCTTAGGGGGACGTGGCTACACCTTC. This sequence joins TRBV7-9 and TRBJ1-2; D is perhaps TRBD1 (5 bases). The V gene lost 1 base and the J gene lost 7 bases, with 7 bases spanning the gap. Germline-derived CDR1 and CDR2 are SEHNR and FQNEAQ (reference sequence). The CDR3 has 12 residues.

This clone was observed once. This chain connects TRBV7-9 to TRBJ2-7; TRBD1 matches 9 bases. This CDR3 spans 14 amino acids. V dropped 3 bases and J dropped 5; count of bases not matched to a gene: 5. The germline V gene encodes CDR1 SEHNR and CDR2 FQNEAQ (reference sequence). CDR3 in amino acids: CASSFGQGMDEQYF. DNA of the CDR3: TGTGCCAGCAGCTTCGGACAGGGGATGGACGAGCAGTACTTC.